The 10 T cell receptor beta chains presented below share a single source sample, sequenced in a study of early stage breast cancer tumors. Sequencing used immunoSEQ multiplex PCR; TCRdb keeps in-frame clones, though not all of them. Of tens of thousands of clones listed, about 73% were seen once; the top ten hold about 6.8%. The sample comprised blood. These receptors came from a person aged 50-59 years with breast cancer.

The J gene is TRBJ2-7, the V gene TRBV4-1, with D perhaps matching TRBD2 (6 bases). CDR1 is MGHRA and CDR2 is YSYEKL in the germline V gene. The CDR3 runs 18 residues. V was clipped by 0 bases and J by 4 bases, with 22 bases between them. CDR3 residues: CASSQESYLAGRDYEQYF. The CDR3 coding sequence is TGCGCCAGCAGCCAAGAGTCCTACCTGGCGGGAAGGGATTACGAGCAGTACTTC.

The V gene is TRBV5-6, the J gene TRBJ2-2; 8 nucleotides line up with TRBD2. The CDR3 loop spans 16 amino acids. Germline V CDR1 and CDR2: SGHDT, YYEEEE. Trimming took 4 bases from V and 4 from J; bases not matched to a gene: 9. The CDR3 nucleotides are TGTGCCAGCAGCCTGGGACTAGTTACGACCACCGGGGAGCTGTTTTTT. Protein product: CASSLGLVTTTGELFF.

The chain combines TRBV28 with TRBJ1-2, with D possibly being TRBD1 (6 bases). V was clipped by 2 bases and J by 3 bases, with 10 bases between them. Germline V gene lookup returns CDR1 MDHEN and CDR2 SYDVKM. CDR3 size: 14 residues. CDR3 in amino acids: CASSLVGGDYGYTF. In nucleotides, the CDR3 is TGTGCCAGCAGTTTAGTAGGGGGGGACTATGGCTACACCTTC.

The chain combines TRBV5-1 with TRBJ2-7, with TRBD1 identical over 8 bases. This CDR3 region has 14 residues. Germline CDR1 SGHRS, CDR2 YFSETQ. J was trimmed by 5 bases and V by 0 bases; bases with no gene match: 4. The CDR3 sequence is CASSLVQGAHEQYF. CDR3 coding DNA: TGCGCCAGCAGCTTGGTTCAGGGGGCCCACGAGCAGTACTTC.

The rearrangement links TRBV11-3 to TRBJ2-7; tentative D call: TRBD2 (6 bases). Germline CDR1 SGHNT, CDR2 YENEEA. This CDR3 comprises 14 residues. V lost 3 bases to trimming and J lost 2 bases, with 11 bases between them. The CDR3 coding sequence is TGTGCCAGCAGCTTCGGGACTGGACCCTACGAGCAGTACTTC. Amino acid sequence: CASSFGTGPYEQYF.

The chain employs TRBV29-1 and TRBJ1-1, with TRBD1 matching over 10 bases. This CDR3 comprises 16 residues. Germline V gene sequence: CDR1 SQVTM, CDR2 ANQGSEA. The V and J ends lost 3 bases and 3 bases, in that order; junction bases with no gene match: 10. The CDR3 sequence is CSVEGGWGTGDTEAFF. The CDR3 DNA reads TGCAGCGTTGAGGGGGGATGGGGGACAGGGGACACTGAAGCTTTCTTT.

CDR3 residues: CASSRDSGETQYF. The CDR3 DNA sequence: TGTGCCAGCAGCCGCGACTCCGGAGAGACCCAGTACTTC. The rearrangement uses TRBV7-8 and TRBJ2-5; D not certain. The ends were cut back, 5 bases at V and 4 bases at J, with 11 bases in the middle. This CDR3 contains 13 residues. CDR1 and CDR2 (germline): SGHVS, FQNEAQ.

The J gene is TRBJ2-1, the V gene TRBV12-5, with 8 bases fitting TRBD2. V dropped 1 base and J dropped 7; count of bases not matched to a gene: 9. The CDR3 consists of 16 residues. The germline V gene encodes CDR1 LGHNT and CDR2 FRNRAP. The DNA of the CDR3 is TGTGCTAGTGGTTTGGACCTAGGGGCGGGAGGTAATGAGCAGTTCTTC. Translated, it gives CASGLDLGAGGNEQFF.

The rearrangement joins TRBV7-6 to TRBJ1-5; no clear D. Germline loops: CDR1 SGHVS, CDR2 FNYEAQ. The CDR3 spans 15 residues. The V and J ends lost 1 base and 9 bases respectively, with 16 bases between them. CDR3 bases: TGTGCCAGCAGCTTAGGTCAAGCCCCGCAATGGCCCCAGCATTTT. It is translated as CASSLGQAPQWPQHF.

V and J are TRBV6-4 and TRBJ2-3; 10 positions agree with TRBD2. The CDR3 sequence is 15 residues long. Germline CDR1 is MRHNA and CDR2 is SNTAGT. V trimming: 2 bases; J trimming: 5 bases; junction bases outside the gene matches: 4. This chain's CDR3 is CASSDGASGGDTQYF. In DNA, the CDR3 is TGTGCCAGCAGTGACGGGGCTAGCGGGGGAGATACGCAGTATTTT.